One sample yielded the 25 T cell receptor beta chains listed below, sequenced in a study of blood T cell repertoires in COVID-19 (dated by TCRdb to about 2020). Library prep was done by the immunoSEQ multiplex PCR assay. Here the immuneACCESS table is served through TCRdb, limited to in-frame sequences with V and J called. Missing clones are a known gap in these copies; in checked studies unresolved V genes cover under half, and the rest lacks a known reason. The sample table holds about 180,000 clones, of which 86% were seen once. Clones ranked in the top ten supply roughly 2.8% of the sample. Sequenced sample: peripheral blood. Receptors originate from a woman aged 30 to 39 with active or convalescent COVID-19.

This chain links TRBV29-1 with TRBJ1-3, with D maybe TRBD1 (5 bases). Trimming cost V 3 bases and J 3 bases, with 12 bases left between them. CDR1 and CDR2 from the germline V gene are SQVTM and ANQGSEA. CDR3 length: 14 amino acids. The CDR3 DNA sequence: TGCAGCGTTGACCGGGGAGGGGATGGAAACACCATATATTTT. Its protein product is CSVDRGGDGNTIYF.

The rearrangement uses TRBV28 and TRBJ1-3; possible D gene TRBD1, 5 bases. Germline values: CDR1 MDHEN, CDR2 SYDVKM. There are 16 residues in the CDR3. The V gene lost 1 base and the J gene lost 4 bases, with 14 bases spanning the gap. The CDR3 nucleotides are TGTGCCAGCAGTTTATCAGGGCTCCTACTCGGAAACACCATATATTTT. It specifies CASSLSGLLLGNTIYF.

This chain links TRBV14 with TRBJ2-2; D may be TRBD2 (6 bases). CDR3 length: 15 amino acids. Germline V lookup: CDR1 SGHDN, CDR2 FVKESK. V dropped 4 bases and J dropped 5 bases, with 14 bases sitting between them. The CDR3 here is CASSLGPGDTGELFF. The CDR3 DNA reads as TGTGCCAGCAGCCTGGGGCCGGGGGATACCGGGGAGCTGTTTTTT.

The V call is TRBV2, the J call TRBJ1-2; no clear D gene. This CDR3 spans 12 amino acids. The germline V gene has CDR1 SNHLY and CDR2 FYNNEI. Trimming stripped 4 bases from V and 5 bases from J, with 8 bases between. CDR3 nucleotides: TGTGCCAGCAGTGTAGCCGTTTATGGCTACACCTTC. Translating it yields CASSVAVYGYTF.

V and J are TRBV12-3 or TRBV12-4 and TRBJ1-1; D may be TRBD1 (5 bases). The CDR3 extends over 12 amino acids. Between the trimmed V and J ends, which lost 8 bases and 8 bases, there was a span of 15 bases. CDR3: CASSFGGSEAFF. The CDR3 DNA is TGTGCCAGCTCCTTCGGGGGATCGGAAGCTTTCTTT.

The genes are TRBV11-2 and TRBJ2-1; 9 bases align to TRBD2. The CDR3 length is 16 residues. The germline gives CDR1 SGHAT, CDR2 FQNNGV. Losses at the gene ends were 1 base for V and 5 bases for J; bases not matched to a gene: 6. Written as DNA, the CDR3 is TGTGCCAGCAGCTTAGGGGTAGCGGGAGTGAACAATGAGCAGTTCTTC. It encodes CASSLGVAGVNNEQFF.

This clone was found once. The gene calls are TRBV10-2 and TRBJ2-7; TRBD2 matches at 9 bases. Trimming cost V 3 bases and J 4 bases; bases outside gene matches: 4. The germline V gene has CDR1 WSHSY and CDR2 SAAADI. The CDR3 length is 14 residues. The CDR3 region has the DNA TGCGCCAGCAGTGATAGCGGGAGATTGTACGAGCAGTACTTC. Residues: CASSDSGRLYEQYF.

The rearrangement joins TRBV14 to TRBJ1-5; 10 bases fit TRBD1. This CDR3 has 13 residues. Per germline, CDR1 SGHDN and CDR2 FVKESK. After removal of 1 base from V and 11 bases from J, the junction contained 2 bases not matched to a gene. The CDR3 DNA follows: TGTGCCAGCAGCCAAGGGGACAGGGGAGCCCAGCATTTT. It codes for CASSQGDRGAQHF.

The chain employs TRBV9 and TRBJ2-2, with D possibly matching TRBD1 (5 bases). The V and J ends lost 1 base and 8 bases respectively, with 18 bases between them. CDR1 is SGDLS, CDR2 YYNGEE, per germline. The CDR3 is 16 residues long. Here the CDR3 reads CASSVKGFQYGGELFF. The CDR3 DNA reads as TGTGCCAGCAGCGTAAAGGGGTTTCAGTATGGAGGGGAGCTGTTTTTT. Variable domain in full (rest from reference TRBV9 and TRBJ2-2): DSGVTQTPKHLITATGQRVTLRCSPRSGDLSVYWYQQSLDQGLQFLIQYYNGEERAKGNILERFSAQQFPDLHSELNLSSLELGDSALYFCASSVKGFQYGGELFFGEGSRLTVL.

V and J are TRBV10-1 and TRBJ1-1; D call uncertain. The V gene lost 5 bases and the J gene lost 4 bases, with 11 bases spanning the gap. Germline lookup yields CDR1 WNHNN and CDR2 SYGVQD (reference sequence). The CDR3 extends over 13 amino acids. CDR3 region: CASSNHSGTEAFF. The CDR3 DNA reads as TGCGCCAGCAGTAACCATTCGGGCACTGAAGCTTTCTTT.

The rearrangement uses TRBV27 and TRBJ2-7; 8 bases are shared with TRBD1. Germline lookup yields CDR1 MNHEY and CDR2 SMNVEV (reference sequence). This CDR3 region has 16 residues. The junction had 13 bases not matched to a gene; V was cut back by 2 bases and J by 7 bases. CDR3 in amino acids: CASSLNTDDRGKEQYF. CDR3 sequence (DNA): TGTGCCAGCAGTTTAAACACGGACGACAGGGGCAAAGAGCAGTACTTC.

The chain carries TRBV15 and TRBJ2-5, with TRBD1 matching over 7 bases. Per germline, CDR1 LNHNV and CDR2 YYDKDF (reference sequence). J lost 2 bases, V lost 8 bases, and 5 bases had no gene match. CDR3 length: 13 amino acids. CDR3 bases: TGTGCCACCGGACAGGTCGTTCAAGAGACCCAGTACTTC. Protein product: CATGQVVQETQYF.

The chain links TRBV19 to TRBJ1-1; 7 bases match TRBD1. From germline, CDR1 is LNHDA and CDR2 SQIVND (reference sequence). With V trimmed by 3 bases and J by 4 bases, 5 bases remained unmatched. CDR3 length: 14 residues. CDR3 DNA sequence: TGTGCCAGTAGTATTTCGGCAGGGGGCACTGAAGCTTTCTTT. Translating it yields CASSISAGGTEAFF.

The V and J genes are TRBV7-9 and TRBJ1-1; D is unclear. Germline V gene data show CDR1 as SEHNR and CDR2 as FQNEAQ (reference sequence). The CDR3 runs 14 residues. V lost 5 bases, J lost 1 base, and 11 bases lay in between. CDR3 region: CASSPRATNTEAFF. As DNA, the CDR3 is TGTGCCAGCAGCCCTCGAGCAACGAACACTGAAGCTTTCTTT.

This clone was picked up one time. The chain joins TRBV12-5 to TRBJ1-1; 7 positions agree with TRBD1. Germline CDR1 reads LGHNT; CDR2 reads FRNRAP. Trimming cost V 4 bases and J 8 bases; bases outside gene matches: 7. This CDR3 contains 13 residues. Here the CDR3 reads CASGSAQGKEAFF. The DNA for the CDR3 is TGTGCTAGTGGTTCGGCACAGGGGAAAGAAGCTTTCTTT.

This chain joins TRBV4-2 and TRBJ1-4, with TRBD1 identical over 8 bases. The V and J ends lost 0 bases and 5 bases, in that order; junction bases with no gene match: 5. The germline CDR1 and CDR2 sequences are LGHNA and YNFKEQ. The CDR3 runs 16 residues. As DNA, the CDR3 is TGTGCCAGCAGCCAAGAATCAGGGGGCCTGAATGAAAAACTGTTTTTT. Translating it yields CASSQESGGLNEKLFF.

The chain combines TRBV27 with TRBJ2-4; no reliable D call. This CDR3 is 15 amino acids long. V was clipped by 2 bases and J by 1 base, with 9 bases between them. Germline assignment: CDR1 MNHEY and CDR2 SMNVEV (reference sequence). CDR3 sequence: CASSLVPVAKNIQYF. CDR3 DNA sequence: TGTGCCAGCAGTTTAGTTCCGGTGGCCAAAAACATTCAGTACTTC.

V and J are TRBV19 and TRBJ1-4; 9 bases line up with TRBD1. The CDR3 has 14 amino acids. The germline V gene has CDR1 LNHDA and CDR2 SQIVND (reference sequence). V lost 3 bases to trimming and J lost 9 bases; unmatched junction nucleotides: 5. The CDR3 spells CASSIPTGGQKLFF. The CDR3 DNA follows: TGTGCCAGTAGTATTCCGACAGGGGGGCAAAAACTGTTTTTT.

This clone was recorded only once. The rearrangement links TRBV14 to TRBJ2-7; D might be TRBD2 (6 bases). This CDR3 contains 15 residues. The V end lost 6 bases, the J end lost 0 bases, and 15 bases lay between the germline ends. CDR1 and CDR2 from the germline V gene are SGHDN and FVKESK. The DNA of the CDR3 is TGTGCCAGCAGGCGGTCGGGGAGGAGCTCCTACGAGCAGTACTTC. It encodes CASRRSGRSSYEQYF.

The rearrangement links TRBV3-1 (or the pseudogene TRBV3-2) to TRBJ1-3; D is undetermined. From germline, CDR1 is LGHDT and CDR2 YNNKEL (reference sequence). The CDR3 spans 14 residues. V lost 2 bases to trimming and J lost 1 base, with 6 bases between them. CDR3 sequence (DNA): TGTGCCAGCAGCCAACGGGGTTCTGGAAACACCATATATTTT. This sequence encodes CASSQRGSGNTIYF.

This sequence joins TRBV12-3 or TRBV12-4 and TRBJ1-6, with D perhaps TRBD1 (6 bases). The CDR3 sequence is 12 residues long. V shed 4 bases and J shed 10 bases, with 8 bases lying between them. The CDR3 is CASSSRGSPLHF. Written as DNA, the CDR3 is TGTGCCAGCAGTTCCAGGGGATCACCCCTCCACTTT.

The rearrangement links TRBV2 to TRBJ2-7; possible D gene TRBD2, 6 bases. This CDR3 is 14 amino acids long. V dropped 6 bases and J dropped 2 bases, with 14 bases sitting between them. CDR1 and CDR2 (germline): SNHLY, FYNNEI. The CDR3 is CASRTGTLAYEQYF. DNA for the CDR3: TGTGCCAGCAGGACCGGGACTTTAGCCTACGAGCAGTACTTC.

V usage is TRBV10-2 and J usage is TRBJ1-1; TRBD1 agrees at 11 bases. The CDR3 has 17 amino acids. Germline CDR1 WSHSY, CDR2 SAAADI. V lost 4 bases, J lost 0 bases, and 7 bases stayed unmatched. CDR3 region: CASSGGQGGALNTEAFF. The CDR3 DNA reads as TGCGCCAGCAGTGGGGGACAGGGGGGCGCATTGAACACTGAAGCTTTCTTT.

The J gene is TRBJ1-1, the V gene TRBV28; tentatively, D is TRBD1 (5 bases). The CDR3 loop spans 15 amino acids. Trimming cost V 3 bases and J 1 base, with 12 bases left between them. Germline V gene sequence: CDR1 MDHEN, CDR2 SYDVKM. The CDR3 nucleotides read TGTGCCAGCAGTTTCCTCGACAGCCCGAACACTGAAGCTTTCTTT. Amino acid sequence: CASSFLDSPNTEAFF.

This chain joins TRBV28 and TRBJ2-7; 8 bases map to TRBD1. After removal of 3 bases from V and 5 bases from J, the junction contained 6 bases not matched to a gene. The CDR3 sequence is 14 residues long. Germline values: CDR1 MDHEN, CDR2 SYDVKM. The DNA for the CDR3 is TGTGCCAGCAGTTTCACACCAGGGGGCCACGAGCAGTACTTC. Its translation is CASSFTPGGHEQYF. The full variable domain, in which reference TRBV28 and TRBJ2-7 provide the parts outside the CDR3, is DVKVTQSSRYLVKRTGEKVFLECVQDMDHENMFWYRQDPGLGLRLIYFSYDVKMKEKGDIPEGYSVSREKKERFSLILESASTNQTSMYLCASSFTPGGHEQYFGPGTRLTVT.